This T cell receptor beta chain was recorded in a study of cytomegalovirus exposure and HLA in healthy donors. Study-level points and caveats: Indistinguishable V segments such as TRBV6-2 and TRBV6-3 were excluded. HLA restriction was apparent for most CMV-associated TCR beta chains in a later analysis. A later analysis by the authors found several of the most significant clusters apparently linked to common viral pathogens.

Concerning this clone: What it binds is not known.

The PCR employed 60 Vbeta primers together with 13 Jbeta primers. The protocol was immunoSEQ multiplex PCR, while the TCRdb copy is restricted to in-frame clones and leaves out a portion. The profile shows over 95,000 clones, about four fifths of them singletons. Nominal health characterized the donors when sampled, though unrecorded immune exposures were likely. The CDR3 runs 13 residues. The germline CDR1 and CDR2 sequences are SEHNR and FQNEAQ (reference sequence). The J segment lost 10 bases and the V segment lost 2 bases, leaving 7 bases of the junction unmatched. This receptor was obtained from a woman aged 18 to 35 in good health and CMV-seronegative. This chain uses TRBV7-9 with TRBJ1-1, with 7 bases identical to TRBD1. Sequencing was done on a sample of PBMCs. The CDR3, as DNA: TGTGCCAGCAGCTTACAAGGGGGCGAGGGAGCTTTCTTT. It translates to CASSLQGGEGAFF.